The rows below give T cell receptor beta chains drawn from one sample of a study of T cell responses to AZD1222 COVID-19 vaccine. Produced via immunoSEQ multiplex PCR; TCRdb's table is partial and in-frame only. Among around 150,000 clones, approximately 90% were seen once, and the ten largest hold 1.5% to 2.5%. Sequenced material: peripheral blood, taken 28 days after the second AZD1222 dose. These receptors all stem from an adult who received the AZD1222 COVID-19 vaccine. Both conserved end residues are part of each CDR3. Clone size, where shown, is once, few, many, or a class for clones that have expanded.

CDR3aa | abundance | j_gene | v_gene
CASSTSGGFGEKLFF | NA | TRBJ1-4 | TRBV9
CASRVESNTGELFF | once | TRBJ2-2 | TRBV7-8
CASSSSSSYEQYF | NA | TRBJ2-7 | TRBV27
CASSLPNIGTGELFF | NA | TRBJ2-2 | TRBV7-3
CASGQGPEQYF | NA | TRBJ2-7 | TRBV6-5
CASRGDGSFYGYTF | NA | TRBJ1-2 | TRBV3-1/TRBV3-2
CASSLSGTSGGFNYEQYF | NA | TRBJ2-7 | TRBV4-1
CASSPGRTGELFF | NA | TRBJ2-2 | TRBV18
CASSSPGQGRYEQYF | NA | TRBJ2-7 | TRBV19
CASSMRPGLPYRGRGNTIYF | NA | TRBJ1-3 | TRBV19
CASSFTTNLEQYF | once | TRBJ2-7 | TRBV11-1
CSASGQGAANEKLFF | NA | TRBJ1-4 | TRBV20-1
CASSYRGDEQFF | once | TRBJ2-1 | TRBV11-2
CASSSIPTDTQYF | NA | TRBJ2-3 | TRBV5-1
CAWSVGTGAGYTF | NA | TRBJ1-2 | TRBV30
CASSQAVGAISGNTIYF | NA | TRBJ1-3 | TRBV3-1/TRBV3-2
CASSEAFGTGANGYTF | NA | TRBJ1-2 | TRBV6-1
CASSGGPTNQETQYF | NA | TRBJ2-5 | TRBV5-1
CASSPPYPQETQYF | NA | TRBJ2-5 | TRBV18
CASSLVGPQHF | NA | TRBJ1-5 | TRBV28
CASSESSGTLNTEAFF | NA | TRBJ1-1 | TRBV10-2
CAWSSTQPPRGSYTF | NA | TRBJ1-2 | TRBV30
CASSLVGQNQPQHF | NA | TRBJ1-5 | TRBV5-5
CASSLVDTEAFF | NA | TRBJ1-1 | TRBV5-5
CASSDLRGYNEQFF | NA | TRBJ2-1 | TRBV5-1
CASTNRDSYRNTEAFF | NA | TRBJ1-1 | TRBV19
CASSRGTGAQNSPLHF | NA | TRBJ1-6 | TRBV7-6
CASSPDRGRSYEQYF | NA | TRBJ2-7 | TRBV7-9
CASSPDWGTEQYF | few | TRBJ2-7 | TRBV18
CASSQDSAPPSF | once | TRBJ1-2 | TRBV3-1/TRBV3-2
CASGRAGNNEQFF | once | TRBJ2-1 | TRBV6-5
CASSASIAAHTDTQYF | NA | TRBJ2-3 | TRBV10-1
CASKVQGDGYEQYF | NA | TRBJ2-7 | TRBV4-2
CASSQVLRDHERTEAFF | NA | TRBJ1-1 | TRBV4-1
CASSRMNTEAFF | NA | TRBJ1-1 | TRBV10-2
CASSVAGDHIQHGYTF | NA | TRBJ1-2 | TRBV6-1
CASSVGVGFNEQFF | NA | TRBJ2-1 | TRBV9
CASSESGLRNAFF | once | TRBJ1-1 | TRBV6-1
CASSLGEKLFF | NA | TRBJ1-4 | TRBV5-6
CASTRTGHSPLHF | NA | TRBJ1-6 | TRBV12-3/TRBV12-4
CASSSGPLRGYTF | NA | TRBJ1-2 | TRBV7-8
CASSRTGLSSGNTIYF | NA | TRBJ1-3 | TRBV2
CASREGYEQYF | NA | TRBJ2-7 | TRBV18
CASSYGDRVTEAFF | NA | TRBJ1-1 | TRBV6-5
CAWTWGRVGTEAFF | NA | TRBJ1-1 | TRBV30
CASSEAYEQYF | NA | TRBJ2-7 | TRBV10-2
CASSLYGGGASETQYF | NA | TRBJ2-5 | TRBV5-8
CASSSPRTGGYNEQFF | NA | TRBJ2-1 | TRBV7-2
CASSKGLAAYNEQFF | NA | TRBJ2-1 | TRBV6-1
CSALSTGNYGYTF | NA | TRBJ1-2 | TRBV29-1
CASSQEKVTEAFF | NA | TRBJ1-1 | TRBV18
CASSLGTNYGYTF | NA | TRBJ1-2 | TRBV7-9
CSELESSGRAGDTQYF | NA | TRBJ2-3 | TRBV29-1
CSVATGAGNTIYF | NA | TRBJ1-3 | TRBV29-1
CASSLEGANYNSPLHF | NA | TRBJ1-6 | TRBV7-3
CASKLGGATNEKLFF | NA | TRBJ1-4 | TRBV5-5
CASSESRRQQETQYF | NA | TRBJ2-5 | TRBV2
CASSGEGTEAFF | once | TRBJ1-1 | TRBV11-3
CASRGSSGNTIYF | NA | TRBJ1-3 | TRBV6-6